This TCR beta chain emerged from a study of beta chain features in type 1 diabetes. V was cut by 4 bases and J by 2 bases, with 9 bases left in between. There are 14 residues in the CDR3. In germline, CDR1 is MGHDK, CDR2 SYGVNS. The investigators reverse transcribed all of the isolated RNA, so they sequenced expressed TCRB transcripts. Here immunoSEQ multiplex PCR was the method, and the copy in TCRdb shows in-frame clones only, minus some. The sample includes 630,000 or so clones, around 15% of them seen just once. This clone was observed a handful of times. The target antigen is unknown. General study findings and limits: TCRB CDR3s were moderately but significantly shorter in Type 1 diabetes patients in all four CD4+ subsets.

What was sequenced was naive CD4+ T cells from blood. This rearrangement joins TRBV25-1 to TRBJ1-3; D remains ambiguous. The origin of this receptor is a man between 18 and 35 years old with type 1 diabetes. In DNA form, the CDR3 reads TGTGCCAGCAGTGTGCTCTATCCTGGAAACACCATATATTTT. This gives the protein CASSVLYPGNTIYF.